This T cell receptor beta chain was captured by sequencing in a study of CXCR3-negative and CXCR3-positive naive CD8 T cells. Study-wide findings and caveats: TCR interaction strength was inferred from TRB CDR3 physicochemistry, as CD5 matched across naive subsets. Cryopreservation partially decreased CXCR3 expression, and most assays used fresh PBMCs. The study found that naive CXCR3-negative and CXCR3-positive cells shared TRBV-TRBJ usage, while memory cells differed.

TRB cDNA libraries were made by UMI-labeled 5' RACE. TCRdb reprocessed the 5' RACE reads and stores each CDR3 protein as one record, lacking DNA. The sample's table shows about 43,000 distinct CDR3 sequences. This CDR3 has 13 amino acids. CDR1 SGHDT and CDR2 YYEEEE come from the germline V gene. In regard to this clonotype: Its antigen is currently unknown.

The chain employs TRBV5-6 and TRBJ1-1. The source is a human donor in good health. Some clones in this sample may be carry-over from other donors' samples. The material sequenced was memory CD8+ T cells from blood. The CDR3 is CASSLLGFDEAFF.